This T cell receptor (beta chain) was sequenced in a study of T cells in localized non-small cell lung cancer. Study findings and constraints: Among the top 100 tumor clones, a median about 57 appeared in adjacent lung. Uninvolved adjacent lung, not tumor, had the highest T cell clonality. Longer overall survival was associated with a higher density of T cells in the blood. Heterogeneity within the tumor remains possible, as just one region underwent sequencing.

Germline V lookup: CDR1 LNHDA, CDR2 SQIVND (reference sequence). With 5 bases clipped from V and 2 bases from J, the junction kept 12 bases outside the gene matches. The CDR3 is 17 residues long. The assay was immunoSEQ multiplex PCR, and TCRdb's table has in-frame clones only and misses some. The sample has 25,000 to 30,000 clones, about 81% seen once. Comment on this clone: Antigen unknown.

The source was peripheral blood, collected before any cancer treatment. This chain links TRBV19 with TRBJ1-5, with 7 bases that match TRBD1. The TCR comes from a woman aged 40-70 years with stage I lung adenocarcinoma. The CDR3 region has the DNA TGTGCCAGTAGTGACATAACCCGACAGGGCGGCAATCAGCCCCAGCATTTT. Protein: CASSDITRQGGNQPQHF.